This TCR beta chain was documented in a study of CD8 T cells in Susac syndrome. High-throughput TCR beta sequencing covered peripheral CD8+ and CD4+ T cells. Each multiple sclerosis control was a treatment-naive patient with relapsing-remitting disease that was either stable or active. Negative isolation was used for CD8+ and CD4+ T cells and FACS enrichment for TEMRA cells. Germline trimming cut 5 bases from V and 5 bases from J; bases unmatched to any gene: 11. Germline V gene lookup returns CDR1 MNHEY and CDR2 SMNVEV (reference sequence). The length of the CDR3 is 15 residues. When the RNA was reverse transcribed, random hexamers were used with an input of about 0.45 to 1 ug. Via MiXCR, TCRdb re-called the immunoSEQ multiplex PCR reads, giving one row per CDR3 protein. The data show about 300,000 distinct CDR3 sequences, with about 90% seen just once and about 0.07% held by the top ten.

This TCR derives from a human donor with multiple sclerosis. Sequenced sample: CD4+ T cells from PBMCs. The chain has TRBV27 and TRBJ2-7; 8 positions agree with TRBD1. The CDR3 bases are TGTGCCAGCAGTGCCCTACAGGGGGGTAGGGACGAGCAGTACTTC. Translated: CASSALQGGRDEQYF.